Given below is one T cell receptor (beta chain) in context. The data belong to a study of T cell responses to AZD1222 COVID-19 vaccine. The CDR3 runs to 15 residues. Germline V gives CDR1 SGHAT, CDR2 FQNNGV. Trimming took off 6 bases at V and 4 bases at J, with 16 bases between the two ends. TCRdb keeps only in-frame clones here, not all; method: immunoSEQ multiplex PCR. This table holds 100,000 to 140,000 clones, 90% to 95% found once. Sequences were derived from peripheral blood, sampled 28 days after the second AZD1222 dose. V gene TRBV11-2 combines with J gene TRBJ2-1, with D unclear. The clonotype originates from an adult who received the AZD1222 COVID-19 vaccine. The CDR3 spells CASRPYSVQYNEQFF. In nucleotides, the CDR3 is TGTGCCAGCAGGCCATATAGTGTCCAGTACAATGAGCAGTTCTTC.